The T cell receptor beta chain under discussion was sequenced for a study of T cell repertoires in cytomegalovirus infection (dated by TCRdb to 2018 to 2020). In terms of the full investigation: The peptide stimulations were aimed at well-studied HLA-B-restricted epitopes as well as recently identified HLA-C-restricted CMV epitopes, whose presentation resists viral immunomodulation. Donor HLA type was relevant to the analysis, as public TCR beta signatures indicated carriage of CMV infection together with the matching HLA type. On the study overall, not on this receptor specifically: The ex vivo response was dominated by HLA-C-restricted CMV-specific TCR beta clonotypes, and the single most frequent clonotype in two of eight donors was supplied by these HLA-C-restricted clonotypes. In both this cohort and an independent approximately 400-donor cohort, the cumulative frequency of public TCR beta family members distinguished carriers of CMV infection plus the relevant HLA type.

Instrument on record: Illumina HiSeq 1500. Starting from the raw public reads, TCRdb applied fastp trimming at Q25, assembled clones with MiXCR and retained in-frame beta chains. CDR3 protein duplicates are merged, each entry listing the most common genes and DNA. For this sample the table gives some 900,000 distinct CDR3 sequences, of which 32% were detected only once. The top ten constitute around an eighth of the sample. This specimen's treatment or condition label, interpreted: in vitro stimulation with specific CMV peptide epitopes to enrich CMV-specific T cells. Counted from cysteine to phenylalanine, this CDR3 has 16 amino acids. Just CDR3 DNA is preserved here, 48 bases in frame from base 1. The germline V gene yields MNHNS for CDR1 and SASEGT for CDR2. V loses 1 base, J loses 5 bases, and the germline ends lie 18 bases apart. This clonotype came up a few times. Its antigen remains undetermined. Per-base qualities were not stored, and no clone one base away is much larger.

Source: cultured CD8+ T cells from PBMCs, taken from culture after CMV antigen stimulation. This sequence was found in a human donor in good health (CMV status not recorded). Some clones in this sample may be carry-over from other donors' samples. The chain was built from TRBV6-1 and TRBJ2-7; the best D guess is TRBD2, with 6 bases matching. In nucleotide form, the sequence is TGTGCCAGCAGTGAAGTGGGAACGGGGCGCGGGAACGAGCAGTACTTC. It encodes CASSEVGTGRGNEQYF.